Presented here are 28 T cell receptor beta chains from one specimen sequenced in a study of brain T cells in children with intractable seizures. The method was immunoSEQ multiplex PCR; TCRdb's version includes in-frame clones alone and lacks a portion of them. The sample records around 340,000 clones, over 85% being singletons. Time point of the sample: blood from clinic visit 5 months post-surgery; TSC patient then seizure free. The input for sequencing was peripheral blood, taken approximately 5 months after surgery. The receptors derive from a boy under three years old with tuberous sclerosis and intractable seizures.

This clone was observed once. This rearrangement joins TRBV7-6 to TRBJ2-7; 8 nucleotides align to TRBD1. J was trimmed by 5 bases and V by 1 base; bases with no gene match: 7. This CDR3 contains 15 residues. Germline values: CDR1 SGHVS, CDR2 FNYEAQ. CDR3 bases: TGTGCCAGCAGCTTAGTCCCAGGGGGCCTGGACGAGCAGTACTTC. Amino acids: CASSLVPGGLDEQYF. Full variable domain (outside the CDR3, taken from reference TRBV7-6 and TRBJ2-7): GAGVSQSPRYKVTKRGQDVALRCDPISGHVSLYWYRQALGQGPEFLTYFNYEAQQDKSGLPNDRFSAERPEGSISTLTIQRTEQRDSAMYRCASSLVPGGLDEQYFGPGTRLTVT.

The CDR3 protein is CASSVTGNTEAFF. The CDR3 DNA reads as TGTGCCAGCAGCGTAACAGGGAACACTGAAGCTTTCTTT. This chain links TRBV7-9 with TRBJ1-1, with D possibly being TRBD1 (5 bases). V was trimmed by 5 bases and J by 1 base, leaving 8 bases between them. The CDR3 runs to 13 residues. From germline, CDR1 is SEHNR and CDR2 FQNEAQ (reference sequence).

V gene TRBV4-2 combines with J gene TRBJ2-3; 11 nucleotides align to TRBD2. V was pared by 1 base and J by 2 bases, with 5 bases of the junction left unmatched. There are 17 residues in the CDR3. Germline loops: CDR1 LGHNA, CDR2 YNFKEQ. The CDR3 protein is CASSQVLTSGTTDTQYF. The CDR3, as DNA: TGTGCCAGCAGCCAAGTATTGACTAGCGGGACCACAGATACGCAGTATTTT.

This clone was observed a few times. CDR3 in amino acids: CASSKGLAKGNEQFF. The CDR3 DNA is TGTGCCAGCAGCAAAGGACTAGCTAAGGGAAATGAGCAGTTCTTC. The gene calls are TRBV21-1 and TRBJ2-1; the D segment call TRBD2 is taken from the table without a DNA check. TRBV21-1 is flagged as a pseudogene. The CDR3 length is 15 residues.

The chain combines TRBV19 with TRBJ1-2; tentatively, D is TRBD1 (5 bases). The CDR3 is 14 residues long. The germline V and J ends were trimmed by 3 bases and 4 bases, with 12 bases remaining between them. In germline, CDR1 is LNHDA, CDR2 SQIVND (reference sequence). CDR3 region: CASSIQGEGYGYTF. Written as DNA, the CDR3 is TGTGCCAGTAGTATTCAGGGAGAGGGCTATGGCTACACCTTC.

The chain links TRBV20-1 to TRBJ2-5; the D is unclear. Deletions cut 6 bases from V and 4 bases from J, with 6 bases between. Germline values: CDR1 DFQATT, CDR2 SNEGSKA (reference sequence). The CDR3 extends over 10 amino acids. The CDR3 is CSAILETQYF. Written as DNA, the CDR3 is TGCAGTGCGATCCTAGAGACCCAGTACTTC.

The gene calls are TRBV7-9 and TRBJ2-1; D perhaps matches TRBD1 (5 bases). The CDR3 is 18 amino acids. CDR1 and CDR2 (germline): SEHNR, FQNEAQ (reference sequence). Trimming took off 5 bases at V and 4 bases at J, with 24 bases between the two ends. The CDR3 reads CASSDSRRVLPSYNEQFF. The CDR3 bases are TGTGCCAGCAGCGACTCCCGCAGGGTCCTACCTTCTTACAATGAGCAGTTCTTC.

The gene calls are TRBV24-1 and TRBJ2-7; 8 bases are shared with TRBD2. The V gene end was trimmed by 4 bases and the J gene end by 0 bases; junction bases not matched to a gene: 1. CDR3 size: 14 residues. Germline assignment: CDR1 KGHDR and CDR2 SFDVKD. The chain's CDR3 is CATSESGSSYEQYF. Here the CDR3 DNA reads TGTGCCACCAGTGAGAGCGGGAGCTCCTACGAGCAGTACTTC.

The J gene is TRBJ2-1, the V gene TRBV27; 8 nucleotides align to TRBD2. Per the germline V gene, CDR1 is MNHEY and CDR2 is SMNVEV (reference sequence). The CDR3 loop spans 16 amino acids. The junction had 14 bases not matched to a gene; V was cut back by 5 bases and J by 8 bases. CDR3 protein: CASSAPSSGSRDEQFF. In nucleotides, the CDR3 is TGTGCCAGCAGTGCCCCCTCCAGCGGGAGTAGGGATGAGCAGTTCTTC.

The rearrangement uses TRBV20-1 and TRBJ2-3; no firm D call. Germline values: CDR1 DFQATT, CDR2 SNEGSKA (reference sequence). V was clipped by 5 bases and J by 4 bases, with 7 bases between them. This CDR3 is 11 amino acids long. Written as DNA, the CDR3 is TGCAGTGCTGGAACTGCAGATACGCAGTATTTT. Its translation is CSAGTADTQYF.

Here the CDR3 reads CASSRSTGAKNSPLHF. The DNA for the CDR3 is TGTGCCAGCAGCCGCTCGACAGGGGCTAAGAATTCACCCCTCCACTTT. This chain uses TRBV5-6 with TRBJ1-6; 8 bases align to TRBD1. CDR1 and CDR2 from the germline V gene are SGHDT and YYEEEE. The CDR3 loop spans 16 amino acids. V lost 4 bases to trimming and J lost 7 bases; unmatched junction nucleotides: 10.

CDR3 nucleotides: TGTGCCTGGAGTGAAGAGGGACAGGGGTCAACTAATGAAAAACTGTTTTTT. The encoded protein is CAWSEEGQGSTNEKLFF. This chain uses TRBV30 with TRBJ1-4; 10 bases are a match to TRBD1. Germline V gene sequence: CDR1 GTSNPN, CDR2 SVGIG (reference sequence). V shed 1 base, J shed 0 bases, and the junction held 5 bases outside the gene matches. The CDR3 covers 17 residues.

This sequence joins TRBV2 and TRBJ2-5; D not resolved. Germline assignment: CDR1 SNHLY and CDR2 FYNNEI. Trimming cost V 4 bases and J 7 bases, with 4 bases left between them. The CDR3 sequence is 10 residues long. CDR3 sequence (DNA): TGTGCCAGCAGTGGGCGGACCCAGTACTTC. Protein sequence: CASSGRTQYF.

V is TRBV2 and J is TRBJ2-3; TRBD1 aligns across 10 bases. This CDR3 region has 16 residues. In germline, CDR1 is SNHLY, CDR2 FYNNEI. V dropped 6 bases and J dropped 0; count of bases not matched to a gene: 6. CDR3 nucleotides: TGTGCCAGCAGAGGGACAGGGGTTACTAGCACAGATACGCAGTATTTT. Its protein is CASRGTGVTSTDTQYF.

V gene TRBV6-6 combines with J gene TRBJ2-4, with 9 bases fitting TRBD2. V shed 5 bases and J 0 bases; nucleotides not matched to a gene: 14. CDR3 length equals 19 residues. Per germline, CDR1 MNHNY and CDR2 SVGAGI (reference sequence). For the CDR3, the DNA is TGTGCCAGCAGTCCCAGGACTAGCGTCATAGACATAGCCAAAAACATTCAGTACTTC. Protein sequence: CASSPRTSVIDIAKNIQYF.

This clone showed up just a few times. The genes are TRBV7-9 and TRBJ2-7; 11 nucleotides line up with TRBD2. Trimming removed 4 bases from V and 4 bases from J; junction bases left unmatched: 6. Per germline, CDR1 SEHNR and CDR2 FQNEAQ (reference sequence). The CDR3 covers 15 residues. The CDR3 nucleotides are TGTGCCAGCAGCTATGGGGGGACTAGCGGTTACGAGCAGTACTTC. Encoded protein: CASSYGGTSGYEQYF.

The chain recombines TRBV6-5 with TRBJ2-1; 10 positions match TRBD2. V was pared by 2 bases and J by 6 bases, with 4 bases of the junction left unmatched. The CDR3 sequence is 15 residues long. Germline V gene lookup returns CDR1 MNHEY and CDR2 SVGAGI. The CDR3 bases are TGTGCCAGCAGTTACGAGCGGGGGGGAACCAATGAGCAGTTCTTC. Its protein is CASSYERGGTNEQFF.

The rearrangement uses TRBV5-4 and TRBJ2-1; 12 nucleotides line up with TRBD2. This CDR3 is 16 amino acids long. J gave up 8 bases and V 4 bases, and 10 bases lay outside the gene matches. CDR1 is SGHNT, CDR2 YYREEE, per germline (reference sequence). CDR3 amino acids: CASSLGLAGNYYEQFF. CDR3 DNA: TGTGCCAGCAGCCTCGGACTAGCGGGAAATTACTATGAGCAGTTCTTC.

J is TRBJ2-2 and V is TRBV6-6; TRBD2 is a possible D gene (7 bases). The CDR3 has 16 residues. Germline V gene data show CDR1 as MNHNY and CDR2 as SVGAGI (reference sequence). V was cut by 5 bases and J by 2 bases, with 15 bases left in between. CDR3 sequence: CASSITRGLNTGELFF. Written as DNA, the CDR3 is TGTGCCAGCAGTATTACGCGGGGGCTAAACACCGGGGAGCTGTTTTTT.

The chain is built from TRBV7-9 and TRBJ1-1; no reliable D call. Germline CDR1 SEHNR, CDR2 FQNEAQ (reference sequence). This CDR3 is built from 15 residues. Trimming stripped 5 bases from V and 0 bases from J, with 13 bases between. The chain's CDR3 is CASSPSGGLNTEAFF. CDR3 DNA: TGTGCCAGCAGCCCCTCTGGCGGTTTGAACACTGAAGCTTTCTTT.

V is TRBV11-2 and J is TRBJ2-7; D may be TRBD2 (6 bases). The CDR3 is made up of 12 amino acids. Trimming cost V 4 bases and J 4 bases, with 8 bases left between them. The germline V gene encodes CDR1 SGHAT and CDR2 FQNNGV. CDR3 DNA: TGTGCCAGCAGCTCCGGGAGTTACGAGCAGTACTTC. Protein product: CASSSGSYEQYF.

V gene TRBV27 combines with J gene TRBJ2-7; D possibly corresponds to TRBD1 (5 bases). This CDR3 is 13 amino acids long. Germline lookup yields CDR1 MNHEY and CDR2 SMNVEV (reference sequence). Trimming shortened V by 5 bases and J by 2 bases, and 10 bases separated the two germline ends. This CDR3 reads CASSPGITYEQYF. The DNA for the CDR3 is TGTGCCAGCAGTCCAGGGATCACCTACGAGCAGTACTTC.

The J gene is TRBJ2-7, the V gene TRBV23-1; D unresolved. TRBV23-1 is marked as an open reading frame, function uncertain. The CDR3 is 14 residues long. Trimming took 3 bases from V and 3 from J, leaving 12 bases between them. The CDR3 DNA reads TGCGCCAGCAGTCATCGGCACGCGGACTACGAGCAGTACTTC. Translation gives CASSHRHADYEQYF.

The chain is built from TRBV21-1 and TRBJ2-7; the D call in the table, TRBD2, was not verified against the DNA. TRBV21-1 is given as a pseudogene. CDR3 length: 18 residues. The CDR3 coding sequence is TGTGCCAGCAGCAAGAAAATTTGTAGCGGGAGGATCTTTATGTGGCAGTACTTC. Its translation: CASSKKICSGRIFMWQYF.

The V gene is TRBV25-1, the J gene TRBJ1-1; TRBD1 aligns across 11 bases. Germline CDR1 reads MGHDK; CDR2 reads SYGVNS. The CDR3 sequence is 15 residues long. The ends lost 8 bases at V and 2 bases at J; junction bases unmatched: 7. The CDR3 coding sequence is TGTGCCAGCGGGAGGGGGACAGGGGGAAACACTGAAGCTTTCTTT. Translating it yields CASGRGTGGNTEAFF.

The chain uses TRBV7-8 and TRBJ2-7, with a tentative D call TRBD1 (6 bases). Germline V lookup: CDR1 SGHVS, CDR2 FQNEAQ. The CDR3 totals 15 residues. V was pared by 3 bases and J by 3 bases, with 15 bases between. The CDR3 DNA sequence: TGTGCCAGCAGCTTCAACAGGGATCTCCACTACGAGCAGTACTTC. Translating gives CASSFNRDLHYEQYF.

This clone was seen only once. The rearrangement joins TRBV19 to TRBJ2-1; 10 bases are a match to TRBD1. This CDR3 is built from 19 residues. The germline gives CDR1 LNHDA, CDR2 SQIVND (reference sequence). Trimming removed 0 bases from V and 12 bases from J; junction bases left unmatched: 20. The DNA of the CDR3 is TGTGCCAGTAGTATAGATCCCCGGGACAGGGGTCTACCCGACAAGGGGCAGTTCTTC. The encoded protein is CASSIDPRDRGLPDKGQFF.

This chain connects TRBV7-9 to TRBJ2-7, with 7 bases aligning to TRBD1. Trimming took 4 bases from V and 0 from J; bases not matched to a gene: 6. The CDR3 runs 15 residues. Germline-derived CDR1 and CDR2 are SEHNR and FQNEAQ (reference sequence). The DNA of the CDR3 is TGTGCCAGCAGCTGGGGGACAGACTTCTCCTACGAGCAGTACTTC. Amino acid sequence: CASSWGTDFSYEQYF.